This T cell receptor beta chain is from a study of blood T cells in healthy people across ages. A second PCR, run for roughly 7 to 11 cycles, used a sample-barcoded 5' primer plus a J-beta primer mix. A template-switch adaptor with 12 random nucleotides tagged each cDNA molecule. TCRdb ran MiXCR on the 5' RACE reads and lists one entry per CDR3 protein. Here the sample spans about 760,000 distinct CDR3 sequences, 25% being singletons. This clonotype was found a few times. V was cut by 8 bases and J by 10 bases, with 15 bases left in between. Looked up from germline, CDR1 is SNHLY and CDR2 is FYNNEI. This CDR3 is 13 amino acids long. A further study also used this sample, focusing on T cells of mothers and their children. This second report adds: RNA that had been extracted went wholly into cDNA synthesis, at 1.5 ug per 15 ul.

The sequencing input was blood. This TCR was recovered from a boy younger than 18 in good health. V and J are TRBV2 and TRBJ1-6; D is uncertain. The CDR3 loop is CASLREGRSPLHF. The CDR3 DNA is TGTGCCAGCCTTAGGGAGGGCAGGTCACCCCTCCACTTT.